What follows are 32 T cell receptor beta chains derived from one specimen sequenced in a study of blood T cell repertoires in COVID-19. The data were produced by immunoSEQ multiplex PCR, yet TCRdb's version contains in-frame clones alone and is incomplete. The sample yields about 160,000 clones, roughly 85% seen once. The sequencing input was peripheral blood. The source of these receptors is a human donor with acute or convalescent COVID-19. The donor label of this sample is uncertain.

CDR3: CASRNTEAFF. DNA of the CDR3: TGTGCCAGCAGGAACACTGAAGCTTTCTTT. The genes are TRBV19 and TRBJ1-1; D is unresolved. Trimming shortened V by 9 bases and J by 1 base, and 3 bases separated the two germline ends. Germline V CDR1 and CDR2: LNHDA, SQIVND (reference sequence). The CDR3 is made up of 10 amino acids.

The chain combines TRBV3-1 (or the pseudogene TRBV3-2) with TRBJ1-4; D gene ambiguous. There are 14 residues in the CDR3. Germline CDR1 is LGHDT and CDR2 is YNNKEL (reference sequence). V lost 3 bases to trimming and J lost 4 bases, with 9 bases between them. This chain's CDR3 is CASSHKTDNEKLFF. The CDR3 region has the DNA TGTGCCAGCAGCCACAAAACTGATAATGAAAAACTGTTTTTT.

V usage is TRBV7-7 and J usage is TRBJ2-1; D gene unclear. Per germline, CDR1 SSHAT and CDR2 FNYEAQ (reference sequence). Trimming shortened V by 1 base and J by 4 bases, and 14 bases separated the two germline ends. The CDR3 is 16 residues long. This CDR3 reads CASSLVPGEKYNEQFF. CDR3 bases: TGTGCCAGCAGCTTAGTTCCTGGAGAGAAATACAATGAGCAGTTCTTC.

This clone occurred once. The chain has TRBV5-1 and TRBJ1-1; a weak D match, TRBD1 (5 bases). Germline-derived CDR1 and CDR2 are SGHRS and YFSETQ. V lost 0 bases and J lost 4, with 10 bases in between. This CDR3 contains 14 residues. CDR3 in amino acids: CASSLEQEITEAFF. The CDR3 nucleotides are TGCGCCAGCAGCTTGGAACAGGAGATCACTGAAGCTTTCTTT. The variable domain in full, with the rest retrieved from reference TRBV5-1 and TRBJ1-1, is KAGVTQTPRYLIKTRGQQVTLSCSPISGHRSVSWYQQTPGQGLQFLFEYFSETQRNKGNFPGRFSGRQFSNSRSEMNVSTLELGDSALYLCASSLEQEITEAFFGQGTRLTVV.

The chain has TRBV28 and TRBJ2-2; TRBD1 matches at 7 bases. CDR3 length equals 15 residues. From germline, CDR1 is MDHEN and CDR2 SYDVKM. V shed 5 bases and J 6 bases; nucleotides not matched to a gene: 9. The CDR3 bases are TGTGCCAGCAGTCTCCGGACAGGCCTAGCCGGGGAGCTGTTTTTT. As protein: CASSLRTGLAGELFF.

The V call is TRBV19, the J call TRBJ1-5, with TRBD1 as a possible D gene (6 bases). The germline V gene has CDR1 LNHDA and CDR2 SQIVND (reference sequence). This CDR3 comprises 12 residues. V shed 11 bases and J shed 4 bases, with 12 bases lying between them. In nucleotides, the CDR3 is TGTGCCGCCCAGGGGCTAAATCAGCCCCAGCATTTT. This translates into CAAQGLNQPQHF.

The chain has TRBV6-5 and TRBJ1-5, with 8 bases fitting TRBD1. Germline assignment: CDR1 MNHEY and CDR2 SVGAGI. J lost 7 bases, V lost 8 bases, and 10 bases had no gene match. The CDR3 spans 14 residues. The CDR3 sequence: CASVKSRGLQPQHF. The CDR3 DNA reads TGTGCCAGCGTCAAGAGCAGGGGGCTACAGCCCCAGCATTTT.

The CDR3: CASRGTALFF. CDR3 in DNA: TGTGCCAGTCGAGGGACTGCACTGTTTTTT. The chain uses TRBV19 and TRBJ1-4; tentative D call: TRBD1 (5 bases). Trimming took off 8 bases at V and 13 bases at J, with 11 bases between the two ends. Per the germline V gene, CDR1 is LNHDA and CDR2 is SQIVND (reference sequence). The CDR3 is made up of 10 amino acids.

This chain joins TRBV10-3 and TRBJ1-1, with D uncertain. The length of the CDR3 is 14 residues. The V end lost 3 bases, the J end lost 4 bases, and 12 bases lay between the germline ends. The V gene's germline CDR1 is ENHRY and CDR2 SYGVKD. The CDR3: CAISDIQPGTEAFF. The CDR3 DNA follows: TGTGCCATCAGTGATATACAACCGGGCACTGAAGCTTTCTTT.

The chain links TRBV5-1 to TRBJ1-5; 7 bases line up with TRBD1. Germline CDR1 is SGHRS and CDR2 is YFSETQ. V shed 7 bases, J shed 2 bases, and the junction held 15 bases outside the gene matches. This CDR3 has 17 residues. The CDR3 region is CASSEGTGARGNQPQHF. DNA for the CDR3: TGCGCCAGCTCAGAGGGAACAGGGGCTAGGGGCAATCAGCCCCAGCATTTT. Full variable domain (rest looked up from reference TRBV5-1 and TRBJ1-5): KAGVTQTPRYLIKTRGQQVTLSCSPISGHRSVSWYQQTPGQGLQFLFEYFSETQRNKGNFPGRFSGRQFSNSRSEMNVSTLELGDSALYLCASSEGTGARGNQPQHFGDGTRLSIL.

The chain carries TRBV11-2 and TRBJ1-5; 7 nucleotides agree with TRBD1. This CDR3 region has 13 residues. Germline V gives CDR1 SGHAT, CDR2 FQNNGV. The trim removed 5 bases at V and 4 bases at J, leaving 2 bases unmatched. CDR3 in DNA: TGTGCCAGCAGCCCACAGGGGAATCAGCCCCAGCATTTT. Its protein is CASSPQGNQPQHF.

The V call is TRBV6-5, the J call TRBJ1-1; no definite D call. V shed 0 bases and J shed 1 base, with 12 bases lying between them. The CDR3 spans 16 residues. The germline V gene has CDR1 MNHEY and CDR2 SVGAGI. As DNA, the CDR3 is TGTGCCAGCAGTTACTCGATACTACGTTCGAACACTGAAGCTTTCTTT. It translates to CASSYSILRSNTEAFF.

This CDR3 is CASSRPGTGVYHEQYF. In DNA form, the CDR3 reads TGTGCCAGCAGCCGACCCGGGACAGGGGTTTACCACGAGCAGTACTTC. This chain uses TRBV5-4 with TRBJ2-7; 10 nucleotides match TRBD1. Germline trimming cut 4 bases from V and 5 bases from J; bases unmatched to any gene: 12. The CDR3 contains 16 residues. Germline CDR1 is SGHNT and CDR2 is YYREEE (reference sequence).

The CDR3: CASSESGGTTSSYNEQFF. The CDR3, as DNA: TGTGCCAGCAGTGAAAGCGGGGGCACGACGAGCTCCTACAATGAGCAGTTCTTC. The chain couples TRBV6-1 to TRBJ2-1; 8 nucleotides match TRBD2. This CDR3 spans 18 amino acids. Germline CDR1 is MNHNS and CDR2 is SASEGT. With 2 bases clipped from V and 0 bases from J, the junction kept 9 bases outside the gene matches.

The chain joins TRBV11-2 to TRBJ1-4, with D perhaps TRBD1 (6 bases). The V end was cut by 1 base, the J end by 2 bases, with 8 bases between. CDR1 and CDR2 (germline): SGHAT, FQNNGV. The CDR3 covers 15 residues. DNA of the CDR3: TGTGCCAGCAGCTTAGGACAGGTGACTAATGAAAAACTGTTTTTT. This translates into CASSLGQVTNEKLFF. The full variable domain, in which reference TRBV11-2 and TRBJ1-4 provide the parts outside the CDR3, is EAGVAQSPRYKIIEKRQSVAFWCNPISGHATLYWYQQILGQGPKLLIQFQNNGVVDDSQLPKDRFSAERLKGVDSTLKIQPAKLEDSAVYLCASSLGQVTNEKLFFGSGTQLSVL.

The genes are TRBV7-2 and TRBJ2-1; 8 bases fit TRBD1. Trimming cost V 4 bases and J 9 bases; bases outside gene matches: 8. CDR3 length: 14 residues. Germline V lookup: CDR1 SGHTA, CDR2 FQGNSA. The DNA for the CDR3 is TGTGCCAGCAGCTCCCGGACAGGGCACGTTGAGCAGTTCTTC. Translation gives CASSSRTGHVEQFF.

The chain has TRBV28 and TRBJ1-1; D may be TRBD1 (5 bases). CDR3 length: 15 amino acids. Between the trimmed V and J ends, which lost 4 bases and 0 bases, there was a span of 12 bases. Germline V lookup: CDR1 MDHEN, CDR2 SYDVKM. CDR3 nucleotides: TGTGCCAGCAGTTGGGGCCGCCCGATGAACACTGAAGCTTTCTTT. This codes for CASSWGRPMNTEAFF.

The chain combines TRBV5-6 with TRBJ1-2; weak D call: TRBD1 (5 bases). In germline, CDR1 is SGHDT, CDR2 YYEEEE. The CDR3 sequence is 17 residues long. The V gene lost 4 bases and the J gene lost 7 bases, with 26 bases spanning the gap. The CDR3 DNA reads TGTGCCAGCAGCCTCAGGGAGGGGACCGGGGCCGGGGGTGGCTACACCTTC. Translated: CASSLREGTGAGGGYTF.

A single count supports this clone. V gene TRBV7-6 combines with J gene TRBJ1-1; TRBD1 agrees at 7 bases. CDR1 and CDR2 from the germline V gene are SGHVS and FNYEAQ. This CDR3 is 13 amino acids long. V shed 5 bases and J 8 bases; nucleotides not matched to a gene: 8. The CDR3 DNA follows: TGTGCCAGCAGCCGGGGACAGCTTAGAGAAGCTTTCTTT. This translates into CASSRGQLREAFF.

This clone came up a few times. The CDR3 sequence: CASSYPGQGLDEQFF. The CDR3, as DNA: TGTGCCAGCAGCTACCCGGGACAGGGGTTGGATGAGCAGTTCTTC. The genes are TRBV28 and TRBJ2-1; 10 positions match TRBD1. Unmatched junction bases numbered 10, after V lost 6 bases and J lost 8 bases. Germline-derived CDR1 and CDR2 are MDHEN and SYDVKM. The CDR3 contains 15 residues.

This clone appeared many times. The chain couples TRBV7-3 to TRBJ2-7, with D possibly being TRBD2 (5 bases). The length of the CDR3 is 15 residues. The germline V gene encodes CDR1 SGHTA and CDR2 FQGTGA. V lost 2 bases and J 2 bases, leaving 13 bases between the germline ends. CDR3 residues: CASSLEGVETYEQYF. The CDR3, as DNA: TGTGCCAGCAGCTTAGAGGGCGTCGAGACCTACGAGCAGTACTTC.

The chain joins TRBV10-3 to TRBJ1-4, with D unresolved. V shed 11 bases and J shed 4 bases, with 17 bases lying between them. This CDR3 has 14 amino acids. Germline-derived CDR1 and CDR2 are ENHRY and SYGVKD. CDR3 DNA: TGTGCCGCCCAAAGCCCGGGAAATAATGAAAAACTGTTTTTT. Protein product: CAAQSPGNNEKLFF.

The genes are TRBV19 and TRBJ2-2, with a weak D call TRBD2 (6 bases). V was clipped by 8 bases and J by 6 bases, with 16 bases between them. The length of the CDR3 is 14 residues. Germline CDR1 is LNHDA and CDR2 is SQIVND (reference sequence). The CDR3 bases are TGTGCCAGTCGTCCGGGCGGAGGGGCCGGGGAGCTGTTTTTT. Protein: CASRPGGGAGELFF.

The CDR3 nucleotides are TGTGCCAGCAGCTTAGTTAGCGGGGGGTTGGAGCAGTTCTTC. Encoded protein: CASSLVSGGLEQFF. The chain couples TRBV7-3 to TRBJ2-1; 10 bases are shared with TRBD2. This CDR3 spans 14 amino acids. The germline gives CDR1 SGHTA, CDR2 FQGTGA. The V gene end was trimmed by 2 bases and the J gene end by 10 bases; junction bases not matched to a gene: 5.

V is TRBV7-8 and J is TRBJ2-1; TRBD2 agrees at 9 bases. CDR1 and CDR2 from the germline V gene are SGHVS and FQNEAQ. Trimming cost V 6 bases and J 14 bases; bases outside gene matches: 8. The CDR3 loop spans 12 amino acids. The CDR3 protein is CASSFPGTSKFF. The CDR3 nucleotides read TGTGCCAGCAGTTTTCCCGGGACTAGCAAGTTCTTC.

This clone turned up a few times. The chain joins TRBV7-2 to TRBJ1-5; 7 nucleotides align to TRBD1. The V gene end was trimmed by 1 base and the J gene end by 6 bases; junction bases not matched to a gene: 6. The CDR3 has 15 amino acids. Germline loops: CDR1 SGHTA, CDR2 FQGNSA. Here the CDR3 DNA reads TGTGCCAGCAGCTTAGTTGAGGGGGCTGGTCAGCCCCAGCATTTT. It yields the protein CASSLVEGAGQPQHF. The entire variable domain, with the rest obtained from reference TRBV7-2 and TRBJ1-5, is as follows: GAGVSQSPSNKVTEKGKDVELRCDPISGHTALYWYRQSLGQGLEFLIYFQGNSAPDKSGLPSDRFSAERTGGSVSTLTIQRTQQEDSAVYLCASSLVEGAGQPQHFGDGTRLSIL.

V is TRBV14 and J is TRBJ1-2; D may be TRBD1 (5 bases). This CDR3 region has 12 residues. The V end lost 6 bases, the J end lost 7 bases, and 12 bases lay between the germline ends. Germline CDR1 is SGHDN and CDR2 is FVKESK. The CDR3: CASSISTGGYTF. In DNA, the CDR3 is TGTGCCAGCAGTATCTCCACAGGTGGCTACACCTTC. Looking up the rest from reference TRBV14 and TRBJ1-2 gives the full variable domain: EAGVTQFPSHSVIEKGQTVTLRCDPISGHDNLYWYRRVMGKEIKFLLHFVKESKQDESGMPNNRFLAERTGGTYSTLKVQPAELEDSGVYFCASSISTGGYTFGSGTRLTVV.

The chain joins TRBV14 to TRBJ1-1; TRBD1 might be the D (5 bases). The CDR3 covers 12 residues. Trimming pared 11 bases from V and 13 bases from J, leaving 23 bases between. Germline-derived CDR1 and CDR2 are SGHDN and FVKESK. As DNA, the CDR3 is TGTGCCTCAAGACAGTCCGGGCCGAAGCTTTTCTTT. Protein: CASRQSGPKLFF. The full variable domain, completed using reference TRBV14 and TRBJ1-1, is EAGVTQFPSHSVIEKGQTVTLRCDPISGHDNLYWYRRVMGKEIKFLLHFVKESKQDESGMPNNRFLAERTGGTYSTLKVQPAELEDSGVYFCASRQSGPKLFFGQGTRLTVV.

The J gene is TRBJ1-2, the V gene TRBV5-4; 7 positions match TRBD1. CDR1 and CDR2 from the germline V gene are SGHNT and YYREEE (reference sequence). Trimming removed 1 base from V and 4 bases from J; junction bases left unmatched: 4. This CDR3 is 14 amino acids long. CDR3 amino acids: CASSLRGTAYGYTF. The DNA of the CDR3 is TGTGCCAGCAGCTTGAGGGGGACAGCCTATGGCTACACCTTC.

The rearrangement joins TRBV5-1 to TRBJ2-2; D perhaps matches TRBD1 (6 bases). Germline V lookup: CDR1 SGHRS, CDR2 YFSETQ. V lost 1 base, J lost 6 bases, and 7 bases lay in between. The CDR3 totals 13 residues. The CDR3 loop is CASSLSGAGELFF. The CDR3 DNA sequence: TGCGCCAGCAGCTTGTCAGGGGCCGGGGAGCTGTTTTTT. The full variable domain, with the rest looked up from reference TRBV5-1 and TRBJ2-2, is KAGVTQTPRYLIKTRGQQVTLSCSPISGHRSVSWYQQTPGQGLQFLFEYFSETQRNKGNFPGRFSGRQFSNSRSEMNVSTLELGDSALYLCASSLSGAGELFFGEGSRLTVL.

The chain couples TRBV7-2 to TRBJ1-3; 7 bases match TRBD1. Germline CDR1 is SGHTA and CDR2 is FQGNSA. Losses at the gene ends were 5 bases for V and 2 bases for J; bases not matched to a gene: 3. The CDR3 is made up of 14 amino acids. CDR3 bases: TGTGCCAGCAGCCGCGGGACAGCTGGAAACACCATATATTTT. It yields the protein CASSRGTAGNTIYF.

The chain uses TRBV9 and TRBJ2-1; D might be TRBD2 (7 bases). The germline V gene encodes CDR1 SGDLS and CDR2 YYNGEE. The CDR3 is made up of 15 amino acids. Between the trimmed V and J ends, which lost 3 bases and 4 bases, there was a span of 14 bases. CDR3 loop: CASSAEGGSYNEQFF. Written as DNA, the CDR3 is TGTGCCAGCAGCGCTGAGGGGGGGTCTTACAATGAGCAGTTCTTC.